The clone carrying this T cell receptor beta chain appeared a few times. Its antigen is not identified. Germline V gene lookup returns CDR1 MGHRA and CDR2 YSYEKL. This CDR3 has 15 residues. The V end was cut by 1 base, the J end by 7 bases, with 17 bases between. This record belongs to a study of cytomegalovirus exposure and HLA in healthy donors. Study background: The use of the same platform for the 90 to 150 validation repertoires and the 600 to 800 first-cohort repertoires was reported by a later analysis. Study-wide results and limits: The dataset shows that most TCR sequences were rare, while some public TCRs occurred in many donors. Associated with cytomegalovirus, according to the listing, were some 180 TCR beta chains.

Assay used: immunoSEQ multiplex PCR; TCRdb lists only in-frame clones, some missing. The sample records about 150,000 clones, just over 85% being singletons. Sequencing used PBMCs. The sequence was collected from a human donor in good health. The chain couples TRBV4-1 to TRBJ2-7; D might be TRBD1 (6 bases). The DNA of the CDR3 is TGCGCCAGCAGCCAAGCCCCCGGGACAAGAAATGAGCAGTACTTC. This translates into CASSQAPGTRNEQYF.